The clone carrying this T cell receptor beta chain was seen at least ten times. Each TCR transcript was tagged with a 10-nucleotide random UMI during 5'RACE. TCRdb reprocessed the 5' RACE reads via MiXCR and lists one record per CDR3 protein. Of 40,000 to 50,000 distinct CDR3 sequences in the sample, about a tenth were seen once. This CDR3 has 15 residues. Germline CDR1 SGHRS, CDR2 YFSETQ. V shed 5 bases and J 0 bases; nucleotides not matched to a gene: 4. This record belongs to a study of neurological immune-mediated disorders. This TCR came from a middle-aged woman with HTLV-1-associated myelopathy (HAM/TSP). The V and J genes are TRBV5-1 and TRBJ2-2; 7 positions match TRBD1. Sequencing was performed on PBMCs. This chain's CDR3 is CASSPGTANTGELFF. The CDR3, as DNA: TGCGCCAGCAGTCCCGGGACAGCGAACACCGGGGAGCTGTTTTTT.